These T cell receptor beta chains were read from a single sample in a study of T cell responses to AZD1222 COVID-19 vaccine. Clones were read by immunoSEQ multiplex PCR, and TCRdb kept only the in-frame ones, dropping some. The table records about 79,000 clones, 90% to 95% of them present only once. This specimen was peripheral blood, taken on day 0 of MenACWY control vaccination. These receptors all stem from an adult in good health. CDR3s include the opening cysteine and the closing phenylalanine or tryptophan. The order of the fields is V gene, D gene, J gene, CDR3 DNA, CDR3 protein. D genes are given only for firm matches.

V: TRBV6-5; D: .; J: TRBJ1-2; DNA: TGTGCCAGCAGTACCAAATTCGGTAACTATGGCTACACCTTC; CDR3: CASSTKFGNYGYTF
V: TRBV25-1; D: .; J: TRBJ1-3; DNA: TGTGCCAGCAGTTCGTCCCTCAGTGGAAACACCATATATTTT; CDR3: CASSSSLSGNTIYF
V: TRBV5-1; D: .; J: TRBJ1-1; DNA: TGCGCCAGCAGCTTGGTTCAGGCGAACACTGAAGCTTTCTTT; CDR3: CASSLVQANTEAFF
V: TRBV7-2; D: TRBD1; J: TRBJ2-7; DNA: TGTGCCAGCACCCGACAGGGTAGCTCCTACGAGCAGTACTTC; CDR3: CASTRQGSSYEQYF
V: TRBV5-6; D: .; J: TRBJ1-2; DNA: TGTGCCAGCAGCTTTCCGACAGGAGACTATGGCTACACCTTC; CDR3: CASSFPTGDYGYTF
V: TRBV28; D: TRBD2; J: TRBJ2-1; DNA: TGTGCCAGCGGTGCTAGCGGGGGCTCCTACAATGAGCAGTTCTTC; CDR3: CASGASGGSYNEQFF
V: TRBV10-2; D: .; J: TRBJ2-2; DNA: TGCGCCAGCGTGGGACCAACAGGCACCGGGGAGCTGTTTTTT; CDR3: CASVGPTGTGELFF
V: TRBV7-2; D: .; J: TRBJ2-7; DNA: TGTGCCAGCAGCTTAGCGGGGACGGGGCCTCTGGGCGAGCAGTACTTC; CDR3: CASSLAGTGPLGEQYF
V: TRBV4-2; D: .; J: TRBJ2-1; DNA: TGTGCCAGCAGCCAAGACAACTCCTACAATGAGCAGTTCTTC; CDR3: CASSQDNSYNEQFF
V: TRBV5-6; D: .; J: TRBJ2-2; DNA: TGTGCCAGCAGCTTGATCCTTGGTGAGACCGGGGAGCTGTTTTTT; CDR3: CASSLILGETGELFF
V: TRBV7-9; D: .; J: TRBJ1-5; DNA: TGTGCCAGCAGCTTCCAGAATAGCAATCAGCCCCAGCATTTT; CDR3: CASSFQNSNQPQHF
V: TRBV27; D: TRBD1; J: TRBJ2-2; DNA: TGTGCCAGCAGTCCCATAGGGGGCTATGTCGGGGAGCTGTTTTTT; CDR3: CASSPIGGYVGELFF
V: TRBV5-6; D: .; J: TRBJ2-7; DNA: TGTGCCAGCAGCTTGTTGGGAGGATCTAGGATCTACGAGCAGTACTTC; CDR3: CASSLLGGSRIYEQYF
V: TRBV4-1; D: .; J: TRBJ1-6; DNA: TGCGCCAGCAGCCAAGGGTCGGATTATAATTCACCCCTCCACTTT; CDR3: CASSQGSDYNSPLHF
V: TRBV6-2/TRBV6-3; D: TRBD1; J: TRBJ1-5; DNA: TGTGCCAGCAGTTACGAAACCGGGACAGGGTCGTCGAGGCAGCCCCAGCATTTT; CDR3: CASSYETGTGSSRQPQHF
V: TRBV6-2/TRBV6-3; D: .; J: TRBJ2-7; DNA: TGTGCCAGCAGCCGACTAGACACCTACGAGCAGTACTTC; CDR3: CASSRLDTYEQYF
V: TRBV25-1; D: .; J: TRBJ1-6; DNA: TGTGCCAGCAGTGAAAATTGGGATTCACCCCTCCACTTT; CDR3: CASSENWDSPLHF
V: TRBV7-9; D: .; J: TRBJ1-3; DNA: TGTGCCAGCAGCTTATCCGGACAGCTGTATGGAAACACCATATATTTT; CDR3: CASSLSGQLYGNTIYF
V: TRBV7-7; D: .; J: TRBJ2-5; DNA: TGTGCTAGCAGCTCGACCCAGGTTGGAACCCAGTACTTC; CDR3: CASSSTQVGTQYF
V: TRBV19; D: TRBD2; J: TRBJ2-5; DNA: TGTGCCAGTAGTATAGTAGCGGGGGGTATGGAGACCCAGTACTTC; CDR3: CASSIVAGGMETQYF
V: TRBV12-3/TRBV12-4; D: .; J: TRBJ1-1; DNA: TGTGCCAGCAGCCTCGACTTGAACACTGAAGCTTTCTTT; CDR3: CASSLDLNTEAFF
V: TRBV19; D: TRBD1; J: TRBJ1-2; DNA: TGTGCCAGTAGATCGGGGACAGGGATTGGCTACACCTTC; CDR3: CASRSGTGIGYTF